The clone carrying this T cell receptor (beta chain) was seen a single time. Noted time point: cycle 4 day 1 (C4D1), after more than five weeks of nivolumab. The patients all showed relapse after autologous stem cell transplantation, while their brentuximab vedotin exposure varied. Best responses included complete response and partial response; otherwise, the best response was progressive disease. V lost 5 bases and J lost 7; bases outside the gene matches: 17. The CDR3 is made up of 18 amino acids. CDR1 and CDR2 from the germline V gene are SGHTA and FQGTGA. The sample is drawn from a study of PD-1 blockade in classical Hodgkin lymphoma. Assay: immunoSEQ multiplex PCR; the TCRdb copy retains only in-frame clones and omits some. Among about 16,000 clones, about four fifths were seen once, and the ten largest hold roughly 13%.

The J gene is TRBJ2-1, the V gene TRBV7-3; TRBD2 agrees at 10 bases. This sequence was found in a human donor with classical Hodgkin lymphoma. The specimen comprised peripheral blood mononuclear cells (PBMCs), sampled before the fourth cycle of nivolumab. The CDR3 here is CASSQRPLAGGLGNEQFF. For the CDR3, the DNA is TGTGCCAGCAGCCAACGTCCCTTAGCGGGGGGCCTTGGGAATGAGCAGTTCTTC.